This record looks at one T cell receptor (beta chain) sequence and its context. The antigen remains unidentified. This specimen comes from a study of cytomegalovirus exposure and HLA in healthy donors. On the study more broadly: Unique TCRs numbering some 93 million, obtained from HLA-typed donors, made up an early data release. Study-wide results and caveats: In an earlier analysis, about 87% or about 30%: the productive usage of most TCR beta V segments. There were several of the most significant clusters that appeared linked to common viral pathogens in a later analysis.

60 Vbeta and 13 Jbeta primers were used in PCR. Here immunoSEQ multiplex PCR was the method, and the copy in TCRdb shows in-frame clones only, minus some. The top ten clones hold 4% to 5.5% of a sample with 85,000 to 130,000 clones, roughly 75% of them seen once. The CDR3 totals 15 residues. Germline CDR1 reads MGHRA; CDR2 reads YSYEKL. Trimming left V 2 bases short and J 6 bases short, with 13 bases between. This TCR was recovered from a woman aged 18-29 years in good health and CMV-seropositive. The chain has TRBV4-1 and TRBJ2-2; possible D gene TRBD2, 5 bases. The sequenced sample was PBMCs. CDR3 in amino acids: CASSQTGIRAGELFF. CDR3 nucleotides: TGCGCCAGCAGCCAAACGGGGATACGGGCCGGGGAGCTGTTTTTT.